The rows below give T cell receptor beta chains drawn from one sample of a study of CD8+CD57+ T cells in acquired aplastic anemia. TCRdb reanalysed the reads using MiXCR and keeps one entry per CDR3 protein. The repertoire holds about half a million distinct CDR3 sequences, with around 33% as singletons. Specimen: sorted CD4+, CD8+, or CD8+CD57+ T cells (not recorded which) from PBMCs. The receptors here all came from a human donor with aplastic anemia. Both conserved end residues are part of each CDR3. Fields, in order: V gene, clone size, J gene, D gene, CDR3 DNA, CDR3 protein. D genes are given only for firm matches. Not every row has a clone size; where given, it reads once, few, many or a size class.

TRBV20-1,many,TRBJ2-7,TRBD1,TGCAGTGCTCAAGACAGGGCCTCCTACGAGCAGTACTTC,CSAQDRASYEQYF
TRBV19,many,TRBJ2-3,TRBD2,TGTGCCACTAGCGGGGGGGCGGGAGATACGCAGTATTTT,CATSGGAGDTQYF
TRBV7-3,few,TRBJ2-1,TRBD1,TGTGCCAGCAGCCCAAGTTCTGGGGGACAGGAGCAGTTCTTC,CASSPSSGGQEQFF
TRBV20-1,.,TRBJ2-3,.,TGCAGTGCTAGTATTACCCTGAACACAGATACGCAGTATTTT,CSASITLNTDTQYF
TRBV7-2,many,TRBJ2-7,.,TGTGCCAGCAGCTTAGAATATAGCTACGAGCAGTACTTC,CASSLEYSYEQYF
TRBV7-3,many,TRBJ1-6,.,TGTGCCAGCAGCTTATCGCGCTCCTATAATTCACCCCTCCACTTT,CASSLSRSYNSPLHF
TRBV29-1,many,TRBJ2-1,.,TGCAGCGTTTGTCTCGTTGTTGGGATTAATGAGCAGTTCTTC,CSVCLVVGINEQFF
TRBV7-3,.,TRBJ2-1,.,TGTGCCAGCAGCTTAACTCGAGGGGAAAGCTACAATGAGCAGTTCTTC,CASSLTRGESYNEQFF
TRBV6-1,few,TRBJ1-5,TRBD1,TGTGCCAGCAGTCCCCCACAGGGGGCCGGTGGCAATCAGCCCCAGCATTTT,CASSPPQGAGGNQPQHF
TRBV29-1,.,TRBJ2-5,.,TGCAGCGTTGAGGCGACACAAGAGACCCAGTACTTC,CSVEATQETQYF
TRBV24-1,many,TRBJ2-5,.,TGTGCCACCACCAAGGGGGAGACCCAGTACTTC,CATTKGETQYF
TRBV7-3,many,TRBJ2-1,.,TGTGCCAGCAGTAGACCAGGGTATGAGCAGTTCTTC,CASSRPGYEQFF
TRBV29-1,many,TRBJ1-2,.,TGCAGCGCCCGAGGTCCTAACTATGGCTACACCTTC,CSARGPNYGYTF
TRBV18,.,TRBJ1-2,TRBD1,TGTGCCAGCTCCGCCGACCGGGCAGGGGGCCATGGCTACACCTTC,CASSADRAGGHGYTF
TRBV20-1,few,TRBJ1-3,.,TGCAGTGCCACACGCGAATCGGGCTCTGGAAACACCATATATTTT,CSATRESGSGNTIYF
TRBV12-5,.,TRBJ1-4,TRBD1,TGTGCTAGTGGTTTGGTTGGACAGGCTAATGAAAAACTGTTTTTT,CASGLVGQANEKLFF
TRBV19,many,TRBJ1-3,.,TGTGCCAGTAGTGAACCAGGAAACACCATATATTTT,CASSEPGNTIYF
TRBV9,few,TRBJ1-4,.,TGTGCCAGCAGCGTAGGACCCACAGACCCTGGTGAAAAACTGTTTTTT,CASSVGPTDPGEKLFF
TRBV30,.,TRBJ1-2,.,TGTGCCTGGTTGGATGATTCTTATGGCTACACCTTC,CAWLDDSYGYTF
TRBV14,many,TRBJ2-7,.,TGTGCCAGCAGCCACCTAGGACAGACCTACGAGCAGTACTTC,CASSHLGQTYEQYF
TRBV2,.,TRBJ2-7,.,TGTGCCAGCAAAAACACCCCGGCTGGGGTGGTGTACGAGCAGTACTTC,CASKNTPAGVVYEQYF
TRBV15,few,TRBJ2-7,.,TGTGCCACCAGCAGAGATGGAATCGGGGAGCAGTACTTC,CATSRDGIGEQYF
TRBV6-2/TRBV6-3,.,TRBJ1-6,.,TGTGCCAGCAGTTACTCAACATCCGGTGGGAGCTCCTATAATTCACCCCTCCACTTT,CASSYSTSGGSSYNSPLHF
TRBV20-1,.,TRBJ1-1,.,TGCAGTGCTAGAGATCACAGGCTCATAACTGAAGCTTTCTTT,CSARDHRLITEAFF
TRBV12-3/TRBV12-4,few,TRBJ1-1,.,TGTGCCAGCACGGACGCCATGAACACTGAAGCTTTCTTT,CASTDAMNTEAFF
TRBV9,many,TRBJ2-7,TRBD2,TGTGCCAGCAGCGCGGGGGGTGCGGGGGAGCAGTACTTC,CASSAGGAGEQYF
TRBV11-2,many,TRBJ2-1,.,TGTGCCAGCAGCACGGCCTATGAGCAGTTCTTC,CASSTAYEQFF
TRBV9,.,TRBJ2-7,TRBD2,TGTGCCAGCAGCGTAGGGTTAGCGGGGGGCAAAAATTCCTACGAGCAGTACTTC,CASSVGLAGGKNSYEQYF
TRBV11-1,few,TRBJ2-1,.,TGTGCCAGCAGCCCCGATAGCCGTAGCTACAATGAGCAGTTCTTC,CASSPDSRSYNEQFF
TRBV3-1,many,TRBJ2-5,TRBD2,TGTGCCAGCAACCTTGGGCGGGGGGGCGAGACCCAGTACTTC,CASNLGRGGETQYF
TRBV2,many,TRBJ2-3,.,TGTGCCAGCAACGGACCAGATACGCAGTATTTT,CASNGPDTQYF
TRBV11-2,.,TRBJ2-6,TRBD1,TGTGCCAGCAGCAGCGGGACAGGGGCTGGGGCCAACGTCCTGACTTTC,CASSSGTGAGANVLTF